Presented here are 13 T cell receptor beta chains from one specimen sequenced in a study of T cell responses to AZD1222 COVID-19 vaccine. Assay used: immunoSEQ multiplex PCR; TCRdb lists only in-frame clones, some missing. Counted here are around 99,000 clones, around nine tenths occurring once; the ten biggest clones make up 5.5% to 7%. The material sequenced was peripheral blood, taken 28 days after the second AZD1222 dose. Receptors originate from an adult who received the AZD1222 COVID-19 vaccine.

This clone was observed once. The chain uses TRBV29-1 and TRBJ1-3; D might be TRBD1 (6 bases). CDR1 is SQVTM and CDR2 is ANQGSEA in the germline V gene. The CDR3 extends over 13 amino acids. Trimming stripped 6 bases from V and 4 bases from J, with 13 bases between. DNA for the CDR3: TGCAGCGTGTCCAGGGGTTACGGAAACACCATATATTTT. Translating it yields CSVSRGYGNTIYF.

V gene TRBV7-8 combines with J gene TRBJ2-2; D perhaps matches TRBD2 (7 bases). This CDR3 contains 17 residues. V dropped 8 bases and J dropped 7 bases, with 26 bases sitting between them. Germline values: CDR1 SGHVS, CDR2 FQNEAQ. In nucleotides, the CDR3 is TGTGCCAGCCCTCCCTTAGGGGGAGAGGGGGGGGGCGGGGAGCTGTTTTTT. Protein sequence: CASPPLGGEGGGGELFF. Based on the CDR3 plus reference TRBV7-8 and TRBJ2-2, the full variable domain is GAGVSQSPRYKVAKRGQDVALRCDPISGHVSLFWYQQALGQGPEFLTYFQNEAQLDKSGLPSDRFFAERPEGSVSTLKIQRTQQEDSAVYLCASPPLGGEGGGGELFFGEGSRLTVL.

This clone was observed a few times. This chain links TRBV7-9 with TRBJ2-2; maybe TRBD1 (6 bases). V lost 1 base, J lost 2 bases, and 17 bases lay in between. The CDR3 runs to 18 residues. CDR1 and CDR2 from the germline V gene are SEHNR and FQNEAQ (reference sequence). The CDR3 here is CASSLDVPRGPNTGELFF. CDR3 sequence (DNA): TGTGCCAGCAGCTTAGATGTTCCCAGGGGCCCTAACACCGGGGAGCTGTTTTTT.

The chain joins TRBV4-3 to TRBJ1-1; no definite D call. Trimming took off 0 bases at V and 2 bases at J, with 7 bases between the two ends. The CDR3 has 14 residues. CDR1 is LGHNA, CDR2 YSLEER, per germline. The CDR3 region has the DNA TGCGCCAGCAGCCAAGATGGGCACAACACTGAAGCTTTCTTT. Its protein product is CASSQDGHNTEAFF.

This chain joins TRBV11-2 and TRBJ1-3; possible D gene TRBD1, 5 bases. This CDR3 has 16 residues. Germline assignment: CDR1 SGHAT and CDR2 FQNNGV. V gave up 0 bases and J gave up 3 bases, with 12 bases separating them. In DNA, the CDR3 is TGTGCCAGCAGCTTAGACCTTCGAGGGGTTGGAAACACCATATATTTT. It yields the protein CASSLDLRGVGNTIYF.

The chain is built from TRBV2 and TRBJ1-2; a possible D gene is TRBD1 (6 bases). CDR3 length equals 13 residues. V was pared by 6 bases and J by 3 bases, with 11 bases between. Germline V lookup: CDR1 SNHLY, CDR2 FYNNEI. CDR3 region: CASRQGKDYGYTF. The DNA for the CDR3 is TGTGCCAGCAGACAGGGAAAGGACTATGGCTACACCTTC.

The chain employs TRBV5-1 and TRBJ1-3, with a possible D match to TRBD1 (5 bases). This CDR3 region has 17 residues. V was trimmed by 0 bases and J by 0 bases, leaving 13 bases between them. CDR1 is SGHRS and CDR2 is YFSETQ in the germline V gene. CDR3 in DNA: TGCGCCAGCAGCTTGGCCTTGGGACCTAGCTCTGGAAACACCATATATTTT. Its translation is CASSLALGPSSGNTIYF.

This rearrangement joins TRBV7-9 to TRBJ1-1; D is ambiguous. V gave up 8 bases and J gave up 2 bases, with 12 bases separating them. CDR3 size: 13 residues. From germline, CDR1 is SEHNR and CDR2 FQNEAQ (reference sequence). CDR3 sequence (DNA): TGTGCCAGCCAATTAGAAGGAAACACTGAAGCTTTCTTT. Translated, it gives CASQLEGNTEAFF.

The gene calls are TRBV6-4 and TRBJ1-1, with D possibly being TRBD1 (5 bases). CDR1 is MRHNA, CDR2 SNTAGT, per germline. The V end was cut by 4 bases, the J end by 1 base, with 10 bases between. This CDR3 has 14 amino acids. In nucleotides, the CDR3 is TGTGCCAGCAGTGTCAGTAGGGGGAACACTGAAGCTTTCTTT. Translating it yields CASSVSRGNTEAFF.

V and J are TRBV6-5 and TRBJ1-5; no clear D. The CDR3 covers 15 residues. CDR1 and CDR2 (germline): MNHEY, SVGAGI. Trimming took off 6 bases at V and 0 bases at J, with 12 bases between the two ends. The DNA for the CDR3 is TGTGCCAGCAGGGTTCAGCAGAATAGCAATCAGCCCCAGCATTTT. Protein product: CASRVQQNSNQPQHF.

The rearrangement links TRBV19 to TRBJ2-3, with a tentative D call TRBD1 (5 bases). V was trimmed by 4 bases and J by 8 bases, leaving 13 bases between them. The V gene's germline CDR1 is LNHDA and CDR2 SQIVND (reference sequence). The CDR3 extends over 13 amino acids. The CDR3 sequence is CASSTGLQGTQYF. DNA of the CDR3: TGTGCCAGTAGTACCGGCCTTCAGGGTACGCAGTATTTT.

This chain uses TRBV12-3 or TRBV12-4 with TRBJ1-5, with D maybe TRBD1 (5 bases). Trimming pared 1 base from V and 14 bases from J, leaving 9 bases between. The CDR3 loop spans 11 amino acids. CDR3 DNA: TGTGCCAGCAGTTTAGGGGACTCCAAGCATTTT. Its protein is CASSLGDSKHF.

CDR3 protein: CASTTEAGRAEAFF. The CDR3 coding sequence is TGCGCCAGCACTACGGAGGCGGGGCGGGCTGAAGCTTTCTTT. The chain combines TRBV5-1 with TRBJ1-1; a possible D gene is TRBD1 (5 bases). The V end was cut by 6 bases, the J end by 6 bases, with 18 bases between. The length of the CDR3 is 14 residues. Germline V gives CDR1 SGHRS, CDR2 YFSETQ.